The 21 T cell receptor beta chains below were found in one sample sequenced in a study of shared clonotypes between healthy human individuals. Repertoires were generated with immunoSEQ multiplex PCR, while TCRdb's copy carries only in-frame clones and drops some. The sample lists approximately 2.1 million clones, 85% to 95% seen once, with about 0.41% in the top ten. Sequencing was done on a sample of naive CD4+ T cells from PBMCs. The subset is: CD45RA+ positively selected. These TCRs come from a man between 18 and 35 years old in good health. Some clones in this sample may be carry-over from other donors' samples.

The CDR3 here is CASSLGGRATDTQYF. The CDR3 region has the DNA TGTGCCAGCAGCTTAGGTGGGAGGGCCACAGATACGCAGTATTTT. This chain joins TRBV7-2 and TRBJ2-3; 7 nucleotides agree with TRBD2. V lost 1 base, J lost 2 bases, and 3 bases stayed unmatched. The CDR3 has 15 residues. From germline, CDR1 is SGHTA and CDR2 FQGNSA. The variable domain in full, completed from reference TRBV7-2 and TRBJ2-3, reads GAGVSQSPSNKVTEKGKDVELRCDPISGHTALYWYRQSLGQGLEFLIYFQGNSAPDKSGLPSDRFSAERTGGSVSTLTIQRTQQEDSAVYLCASSLGGRATDTQYFGPGTRLTVL.

V and J are TRBV2 and TRBJ1-5, with TRBD1 matching 9 bases. The germline CDR1 and CDR2 sequences are SNHLY and FYNNEI. V was pared by 6 bases and J by 7 bases, with 10 bases of the junction left unmatched. CDR3 length: 15 amino acids. The CDR3 is CASRGGQGGWQPQHF. CDR3 nucleotides: TGTGCCAGCAGAGGGGGACAGGGTGGTTGGCAGCCCCAGCATTTT. The variable domain in full, with the rest retrieved from reference TRBV2 and TRBJ1-5, is EPEVTQTPSHQVTQMGQEVILRCVPISNHLYFYWYRQILGQKVEFLVSFYNNEISEKSEIFDDQFSVERPDGSNFTLKIRSTKLEDSAMYFCASRGGQGGWQPQHFGDGTRLSIL.

This clone has only a few counts. The gene calls are TRBV19 and TRBJ1-5; no definite D call. From germline, CDR1 is LNHDA and CDR2 SQIVND (reference sequence). The CDR3 totals 13 residues. Deletions cut 3 bases from V and 4 bases from J, with 7 bases between. The CDR3 DNA reads as TGTGCCAGTAGTATGGTGAGGAATCAGCCCCAGCATTTT. Amino acids: CASSMVRNQPQHF.

This clone was detected once. The J gene is TRBJ1-1, the V gene TRBV5-6; D remains ambiguous. The CDR3 consists of 13 residues. The germline V and J ends were trimmed by 2 bases and 2 bases, with 7 bases remaining between them. Germline lookup yields CDR1 SGHDT and CDR2 YYEEEE. CDR3 sequence (DNA): TGTGCCAGCAGCTTTTACCTAAACACTGAAGCTTTCTTT. This codes for CASSFYLNTEAFF.

The chain joins TRBV7-9 to TRBJ2-2; the D is unclear. The ends were cut back, 1 base at V and 0 bases at J, with 12 bases in the middle. Germline loops: CDR1 SEHNR, CDR2 FQNEAQ (reference sequence). CDR3 length: 17 residues. The CDR3 DNA follows: TGTGCCAGCAGCTTAGTTGGCGCCGCGACGAACACCGGGGAGCTGTTTTTT. It yields the protein CASSLVGAATNTGELFF.

This chain joins TRBV6-5 and TRBJ2-3, with no clear D. The CDR3 loop spans 12 amino acids. The germline gives CDR1 MNHEY, CDR2 SVGAGI. V gave up 2 bases and J gave up 1 base, with 1 base separating them. CDR3 in DNA: TGTGCCAGCAGTTACGGCACAGATACGCAGTATTTT. Amino acids: CASSYGTDTQYF.

This chain uses TRBV29-1 with TRBJ1-5; no firm D call. Germline assignment: CDR1 SQVTM and CDR2 ANQGSEA. The length of the CDR3 is 13 residues. Trimming removed 2 bases from V and 4 bases from J, with 9 bases in between. The CDR3 coding sequence is TGCAGCGTTGAACAGGAACCTAATCAGCCCCAGCATTTT. Its protein product is CSVEQEPNQPQHF.

CDR3 in amino acids: CASSSRDRGYEQYF. CDR3 DNA sequence: TGTGCCAGCAGCTCCCGGGACAGGGGCTACGAGCAGTACTTC. This rearrangement joins TRBV7-9 to TRBJ2-7, with TRBD1 matching 10 bases. The germline CDR1 and CDR2 sequences are SEHNR and FQNEAQ (reference sequence). Trimming at V came to 4 bases and at J to 3 bases, leaving 3 bases not matched to a gene. The CDR3 loop spans 14 amino acids.

The chain links TRBV5-1 to TRBJ2-7; D perhaps matches TRBD2 (5 bases). CDR1 is SGHRS and CDR2 is YFSETQ in the germline V gene. Trimming shortened V by 4 bases and J by 6 bases, and 14 bases separated the two germline ends. The CDR3 has 13 amino acids. The DNA for the CDR3 is TGCGCCAGCAGCCGAGGACTGTCCGCCGAGCAGTACTTC. It specifies CASSRGLSAEQYF.

This sequence joins TRBV7-9 and TRBJ1-5; 9 bases line up with TRBD1. The junction had 9 bases not matched to a gene; V was cut back by 0 bases and J by 0 bases. The CDR3 spans 19 residues. From germline, CDR1 is SEHNR and CDR2 FQNEAQ (reference sequence). In DNA form, the CDR3 reads TGTGCCAGCAGCTTAGCGCGGTATCGGGACAGGGATAGCAATCAGCCCCAGCATTTT. This sequence encodes CASSLARYRDRDSNQPQHF.

This clone came up once. The J gene is TRBJ2-1, the V gene TRBV11-3; weak D call: TRBD1 (6 bases). Germline CDR1 reads SGHNT; CDR2 reads YENEEA. Trimming took 5 bases from V and 8 from J, leaving 13 bases between them. The CDR3 totals 13 residues. In DNA, the CDR3 is TGTGCCAGCAGCCTAGGGGGAAGTTATGAGCAGTTCTTC. Translation gives CASSLGGSYEQFF.

The chain employs TRBV19 and TRBJ1-5; TRBD1 matches 8 bases. CDR3 size: 11 residues. V gave up 6 bases and J gave up 12 bases; unmatched junction bases: 4. CDR1 is LNHDA and CDR2 is SQIVND in the germline V gene (reference sequence). CDR3 sequence: CASSRGQGQHF. CDR3 nucleotide sequence: TGTGCCAGTAGCCGCGGACAGGGCCAGCATTTT.

The rearrangement uses TRBV15 and TRBJ2-7, with D possibly matching TRBD2 (7 bases). CDR1 and CDR2 (germline): LNHNV, YYDKDF (reference sequence). This CDR3 has 17 residues. V dropped 2 bases and J dropped 3 bases, with 20 bases sitting between them. CDR3 DNA sequence: TGTGCCACCAGCAGAAAGGGGGGGAAGCAGACTTTCTACGAGCAGTACTTC. Translated: CATSRKGGKQTFYEQYF.

This chain links TRBV5-1 with TRBJ2-7; weak D call: TRBD2 (5 bases). The V end lost 3 bases, the J end lost 2 bases, and 15 bases lay between the germline ends. CDR3 length equals 15 residues. Germline values: CDR1 SGHRS, CDR2 YFSETQ. The CDR3 here is CASSWLERPPYEQYF. For the CDR3, the DNA is TGCGCCAGCAGCTGGTTGGAGCGGCCCCCCTACGAGCAGTACTTC.

The V and J genes are TRBV7-9 and TRBJ2-5; D unclear. The germline gives CDR1 SEHNR, CDR2 FQNEAQ (reference sequence). CDR3 length: 12 amino acids. V lost 5 bases to trimming and J lost 2 bases, with 6 bases between them. CDR3: CASSDHQETQYF. DNA of the CDR3: TGTGCCAGCAGCGACCATCAAGAGACCCAGTACTTC.

About this clone itself: Distinct nucleotide sequences in the sample also encode this CDR3. The V gene is TRBV9, the J gene TRBJ2-5; the match to TRBD1 covers 7 bases. The CDR3 has 13 residues. V shed 3 bases, J shed 4 bases, and the junction held 3 bases outside the gene matches. The germline V gene has CDR1 SGDLS and CDR2 YYNGEE. In DNA form, the CDR3 reads TGTGCCAGCAGCGCCCGACAGGGAGAGACCCAGTACTTC. It encodes CASSARQGETQYF.

The chain is built from TRBV11-2 and TRBJ2-4; a possible D gene is TRBD2 (6 bases). CDR3 size: 15 residues. The V end lost 4 bases, the J end lost 6 bases, and 16 bases lay between the germline ends. From germline, CDR1 is SGHAT and CDR2 FQNNGV. Written as DNA, the CDR3 is TGTGCCAGCAGCTCCATCCTTAGCGGTATAAACATTCAGTACTTC. It specifies CASSSILSGINIQYF.

CDR3 DNA: TGTGCCACCAGTATCACTAGCTGGCTCTCTGGGGCCAACGTCCTGACTTTC. It translates to CATSITSWLSGANVLTF. The chain employs TRBV15 and TRBJ2-6; TRBD2 might be the D (6 bases). The germline CDR1 and CDR2 sequences are LNHNV and YYDKDF (reference sequence). V gave up 6 bases and J gave up 0 bases, with 15 bases separating them. The CDR3 is 17 residues long.

This rearrangement joins TRBV2 to TRBJ1-4, with D possibly TRBD1 on 5 matching bases. With 5 bases removed from V and 4 bases from J, the gap between germline ends came to 11 bases. The CDR3 is made up of 14 amino acids. The germline V gene encodes CDR1 SNHLY and CDR2 FYNNEI. The CDR3 region is CASSPGRLNEKLFF. In DNA form, the CDR3 reads TGTGCCAGCAGTCCGGGACGCCTTAATGAAAAACTGTTTTTT.

The V call is TRBV7-9, the J call TRBJ1-1; D is undetermined. V was pared by 3 bases and J by 8 bases, with 16 bases between. CDR3 length: 14 amino acids. In germline, CDR1 is SEHNR, CDR2 FQNEAQ (reference sequence). The chain's CDR3 is CASSFALGEGEAFF. CDR3 sequence (DNA): TGTGCCAGCAGCTTCGCACTCGGAGAGGGCGAAGCTTTCTTT.

The sample holds one count of this clone. CDR3 sequence reads: CASRWGLAGAFSYEQYF. CDR3 nucleotide sequence: TGTGCCAGCAGGTGGGGACTAGCGGGAGCCTTCTCCTACGAGCAGTACTTC. V gene TRBV7-2 combines with J gene TRBJ2-7; 14 positions match TRBD2. V lost 6 bases, J lost 0 bases, and 7 bases stayed unmatched. Germline V gives CDR1 SGHTA, CDR2 FQGNSA. This CDR3 region has 17 residues.